The rows below give T cell receptor beta chains drawn from one sample of a study of PD-1 blockade in mismatch repair-deficient tumors. Antigen specificity for these receptors is unknown. TCRdb's table, derived via immunoSEQ multiplex PCR, lists solely in-frame clones and lacks some. The sample contains around 14,000 clones, about nine tenths of which appear only once. The sample consisted of cells cultured in vitro, taken from a patient treated with pembrolizumab. These receptors were obtained from an adult with mismatch repair-deficient cancer. Both conserved end residues are part of each CDR3. A D gene is named only where the DNA matches it firmly. Clone size, where shown, is once, few, many, or a class for clones that have expanded.

>NA|TRBJ1-2|NA|TRBV30
CAWSIVPHYGYTF
TGTGCCTGGTCTATAGTCCCCCACTATGGCTACACCTTC
>NA|TRBJ1-3|NA|TRBV2
CASVPGPTRDGNTIYF
TGTGCCAGCGTTCCGGGACCGACTAGAGATGGAAACACCATATATTTT
>NA|TRBJ2-1|NA|TRBV20-1
CSATDYYEQFF
TGCAGTGCCACAGACTACTATGAGCAGTTCTTC
>few|TRBJ2-7|NA|TRBV28
CASSPTYEQYF
TGTGCCAGCAGCCCCACCTACGAGCAGTACTTC
>NA|TRBJ2-5|TRBD2|TRBV5-1
CASSEFGGEETQYF
TGCGCCAGCAGCGAATTTGGGGGGGAAGAGACCCAGTACTTC
>NA|TRBJ2-2|NA|TRBV27
CASSLVGNTGELFF
TGTGCCAGCAGTTTAGTTGGGAACACCGGGGAGCTGTTTTTT
>medium-sized|TRBJ2-3|TRBD2|TRBV7-9
CASSLVGWTSGAIDTQYF
TGTGCCAGCAGCTTAGTGGGGTGGACTAGCGGAGCGATAGATACGCAGTATTTT
>NA|TRBJ1-5|NA|TRBV5-5
CASSSGTRVEPQHF
TGTGCCAGCAGCTCCGGGACACGGGTCGAACCCCAGCATTTT
>NA|TRBJ1-1|NA|TRBV7-2
CASSLGWGGTEAFF
TGTGCCAGCAGCTTAGGGTGGGGAGGCACTGAAGCTTTCTTT
>few|TRBJ2-3|NA|TRBV7-2
CASSLATADTQYF
TGTGCCAGCAGCTTAGCGACGGCGGACACGCAGTATTTT
>NA|TRBJ1-1|TRBD1|TRBV29-1
CSGRTGFGNTEAFF
TGCAGCGGTAGGACAGGGTTTGGGAACACTGAAGCTTTCTTT
>NA|TRBJ1-5|NA|TRBV2
CASRGDGGIAQPQHF
TGTGCCAGCAGGGGGGACGGGGGGATAGCTCAGCCCCAGCATTTT
>NA|TRBJ2-7|TRBD1|TRBV19
CASSIWGQGAGEQYF
TGTGCCAGTAGTATTTGGGGACAGGGGGCCGGTGAGCAGTACTTC
>NA|TRBJ2-2|NA|TRBV28
CASSLPLGPGELFF
TGTGCCAGCAGTTTACCCCTCGGCCCCGGGGAGCTGTTTTTT
>NA|TRBJ2-1|NA|TRBV27
CASGEDGTYNEQFF
TGTGCCAGCGGGGAGGACGGAACCTACAATGAGCAGTTCTTC
>NA|TRBJ1-2|NA|TRBV5-1
CASSLDGSEGYTF
TGCGCCAGCAGCTTGGACGGGTCGGAGGGCTACACCTTC
>NA|TRBJ2-5|NA|TRBV5-6
CASSFKLEGGETQYF
TGTGCCAGCAGCTTTAAGCTAGAAGGGGGGGAGACCCAGTACTTC
>NA|TRBJ2-7|TRBD2|TRBV28
CASSASGGSYEQYF
TGTGCCAGCAGTGCTAGCGGGGGTTCCTACGAGCAGTACTTC
>NA|TRBJ1-5|NA|TRBV5-5
CASSLAGRYSNQPQHF
TGTGCCAGCAGCTTGGCCGGGAGATATAGCAATCAGCCCCAGCATTTT
>NA|TRBJ2-1|NA|TRBV6-1
CASSELGNEQFF
TGTGCCAGCAGTGAACTTGGCAATGAGCAGTTCTTC
>once|TRBJ2-7|TRBD2|TRBV6-5
CASSWTSGRYEQYF
TGTGCCAGCAGTTGGACTAGCGGGAGATACGAGCAGTACTTC
>NA|TRBJ1-3|NA|TRBV6-1
CASLIASFSGNTIYF
TGTGCCAGCCTTATAGCAAGTTTCTCTGGAAACACCATATATTTT
>few|TRBJ1-1|TRBD1|TRBV7-9
CASSPRQGDTEAFF
TGTGCCAGCAGCCCGAGACAGGGGGACACTGAAGCTTTCTTT
>NA|TRBJ2-1|NA|TRBV9
CASSGSNGNEQFF
TGTGCCAGCAGCGGGAGTAATGGCAATGAGCAGTTCTTC
>NA|TRBJ2-7|TRBD2|TRBV27
CASSFHTVGGEAYEQYF
TGTGCCAGCAGTTTTCATACTGTCGGGGGGGAGGCCTACGAGCAGTACTTC
>once|TRBJ1-3|NA|TRBV2
CASMRNTGNTIYF
TGTGCCAGCATGCGGAATACTGGAAACACCATATATTTT
>NA|TRBJ1-4|TRBD1|TRBV28
CATGDSFNEKLFF
TGTGCCACTGGGGACAGTTTTAATGAAAAACTGTTTTTT
>NA|TRBJ2-7|NA|TRBV27
CASSLGGGYEQYF
TGTGCCAGCAGTTTGGGGGGAGGCTACGAGCAGTACTTC
>NA|TRBJ1-1|TRBD1|TRBV9
CASSGGDRKNTEAFF
TGTGCCAGCAGCGGGGGGGACAGAAAGAACACTGAAGCTTTCTTT
>NA|TRBJ2-6|NA|TRBV27
CASRDGSSGANVLTF
TGTGCCAGCAGGGACGGTAGCTCTGGGGCCAACGTCCTGACTTTC
>once|TRBJ2-7|TRBD2|TRBV6-5
CASSPGTSGPYEQYF
TGTGCCAGCAGCCCCGGGACTAGCGGGCCTTACGAGCAGTACTTC
>NA|TRBJ2-1|TRBD2|TRBV19
CASRKAGANEQFF
TGTGCCAGTAGGAAAGCGGGAGCCAATGAGCAGTTCTTC
>NA|TRBJ1-2|NA|TRBV7-9
CASSLGMRGYTF
TGTGCCAGCAGCTTAGGGATGCGCGGCTACACCTTC
>NA|TRBJ2-7|TRBD2|TRBV30
CAASGLAGSSYEQYF
TGTGCCGCCTCGGGACTAGCGGGTAGCTCCTACGAGCAGTACTTC
>NA|TRBJ2-3|NA|TRBV5-1
CASSRESTDTQYF
TGCGCCAGCTCCCGGGAGAGCACAGATACGCAGTATTTT
>once|TRBJ1-4|TRBD1|TRBV2
CASSWVGQGNEKLFF
TGTGCCAGCAGTTGGGTTGGACAGGGTAATGAAAAACTGTTTTTT
>NA|TRBJ2-7|NA|TRBV5-1
CASSLVSAPVGEQYF
TGCGCCAGCAGCTTGGTATCCGCGCCTGTAGGGGAGCAGTACTTC
>NA|TRBJ1-2|NA|TRBV7-9
CASSLAGNYGYTF
TGTGCCAGCAGCTTAGCAGGGAACTATGGCTACACCTTC
>NA|TRBJ2-5|TRBD1|TRBV19
CASTPGQAPRETQYF
TGTGCCAGTACCCCGGGACAGGCGCCTCGGGAGACCCAGTACTTC
>NA|TRBJ2-3|NA|TRBV18
CASSPPGPDTQYF
TGTGCCAGCTCACCACCGGGACCAGATACGCAGTATTTT
>NA|TRBJ1-5|TRBD1|TRBV28
CASSSPLAGGFNQPQHF
TGTGCCAGCAGTTCCCCCCTGGCAGGGGGTTTCAATCAGCCCCAGCATTTT
>NA|TRBJ2-7|TRBD1|TRBV9
CASSRTGQDEQYF
TGTGCCAGCAGCCGGACAGGGCAAGACGAGCAGTACTTC
>NA|TRBJ2-1|TRBD1|TRBV15
CATSRDRALGTALTYNEQFF
TGTGCCACCAGCAGAGACAGGGCCCTTGGGACAGCGCTTACCTACAATGAGCAGTTCTTC
>NA|TRBJ2-3|NA|TRBV19
CASSQGLTDTQYF
TGTGCCAGTAGTCAGGGGCTCACAGATACGCAGTATTTT
>NA|TRBJ2-2|NA|TRBV6-6
CASSYSEGPGELFF
TGTGCCAGCAGTTACTCGGAGGGCCCCGGGGAGCTGTTTTTT
>medium-sized|TRBJ1-2|NA|TRBV21-1
CASSKGGITIGYTF
TGTGCCAGCAGCAAGGGCGGTATAACTATTGGCTACACCTTC
>NA|TRBJ1-2|NA|TRBV7-9
CASSPTRLLSSGYTF
TGTGCCAGCAGCCCGACCCGTTTGCTAAGCAGTGGCTACACCTTC
>NA|TRBJ2-1|NA|TRBV11-3
CASSIYNEQFF
TGTGCCAGCAGCATCTACAATGAGCAGTTCTTC
>NA|TRBJ1-5|NA|TRBV28
CASSLDQGQLNQPQHF
TGTGCCAGCAGTTTAGACCAGGGCCAACTCAATCAGCCCCAGCATTTT